This paragraph reports one T cell receptor (beta chain). The sample comes from a study of blood T cell repertoires in COVID-19. This table comes from immunoSEQ multiplex PCR, and its TCRdb copy is limited to in-frame clones, with some not included. The sample shows about 250,000 clones, around nine tenths of them seen only once. V lost 6 bases and J lost 7; bases outside the gene matches: 6. The CDR3 runs to 13 residues. Germline V lookup: CDR1 MNHEY, CDR2 SVGEGT. The rearrangement uses TRBV6-2 or TRBV6-3 and TRBJ1-2; 9 bases match TRBD1. The sequenced material came from peripheral blood. This sequence was found in a woman aged 40 to 50 who had recovered from COVID-19. The CDR3 here is CASSHRGRFGYTF. The CDR3 coding sequence is TGTGCCAGCAGCCACAGGGGGCGCTTTGGCTACACCTTC.